The 19 T cell receptor beta chains listed next were all sequenced from one sample in a study of T cells in tumors after PD-1 blockade. Generated by immunoSEQ multiplex PCR, the TCRdb table keeps only in-frame clones and is missing some. Altogether tens of thousands of clones are present, approximately 79% being singletons, with the ten largest covering 4.7%. Here the sequenced sample was PBMCs, taken after anti-PD-1 treatment. These TCRs come from a human donor with basal cell carcinoma.

V usage is TRBV28 and J usage is TRBJ2-3, with 15 bases lining up with TRBD2. The CDR3 loop spans 18 amino acids. Per germline, CDR1 MDHEN and CDR2 SYDVKM. V lost 6 bases, J lost 0 bases, and 7 bases stayed unmatched. The CDR3 DNA is TGTGCCAGCAGCCAGGGACTAGCGGGGGGAACTAGCACAGATACGCAGTATTTT. It is translated as CASSQGLAGGTSTDTQYF.

The V call is TRBV30, the J call TRBJ2-7; D call uncertain. V shed 8 bases and J shed 4 bases, with 18 bases lying between them. The CDR3 totals 13 residues. The V gene's germline CDR1 is GTSNPN and CDR2 SVGIG (reference sequence). The CDR3, as DNA: TGTGCCCTTGAATTCCGGGCCTTTTACGAGCAGTACTTC. This sequence encodes CALEFRAFYEQYF.

The chain employs TRBV6-1 and TRBJ2-2; D is tentatively TRBD1 or TRBD2 (6 bases each). Per the germline V gene, CDR1 is MNHNS and CDR2 is SASEGT. The CDR3 sequence is 16 residues long. The V gene lost 2 bases and the J gene lost 3 bases, with 13 bases spanning the gap. The CDR3 here is CASSEIVRGDTGELFF. The DNA of the CDR3 is TGTGCCAGCAGTGAAATCGTAAGGGGGGACACCGGGGAGCTGTTTTTT.

The V call is TRBV3-1 (or the pseudogene TRBV3-2), the J call TRBJ1-5; 9 bases are a match to TRBD1. Germline CDR1 reads LGHDT; CDR2 reads YNNKEL (reference sequence). With 4 bases clipped from V and 6 bases from J, the junction kept 4 bases outside the gene matches. This CDR3 contains 14 residues. The CDR3 DNA reads TGTGCCAGCAGCCCGAACAGGGGGCCTCAGCCCCAGCATTTT. This translates into CASSPNRGPQPQHF.

V gene TRBV4-2 combines with J gene TRBJ2-2; D tentatively fits TRBD1 or TRBD2 (5 bases each). Germline CDR1 LGHNA, CDR2 YNFKEQ. Between the trimmed V and J ends, which lost 0 bases and 6 bases, there was a span of 14 bases. The CDR3 is 16 residues long. CDR3 sequence reads: CASSQDTGRDAGELFF. CDR3 bases: TGTGCCAGCAGCCAAGATACCGGCAGGGACGCCGGGGAGCTGTTTTTT.

This clone was seen a few times. The chain combines TRBV6-5 with TRBJ2-7, with 7 positions matching TRBD1. V shed 7 bases, J shed 2 bases, and the junction held 5 bases outside the gene matches. The CDR3 is made up of 13 amino acids. The germline V gene encodes CDR1 MNHEY and CDR2 SVGAGI. The CDR3 is CASTSGQTYEQYF. CDR3 nucleotide sequence: TGTGCCAGCACCTCGGGACAGACCTACGAGCAGTACTTC.

The rearrangement links TRBV7-9 to TRBJ1-2; D not resolved. Trimming pared 0 bases from V and 0 bases from J, leaving 5 bases between. CDR3 length equals 14 residues. Germline loops: CDR1 SEHNR, CDR2 FQNEAQ (reference sequence). CDR3 amino acids: CASSLAQANYGYTF. The CDR3 DNA reads as TGTGCCAGCAGCTTAGCCCAGGCTAACTATGGCTACACCTTC.

This chain connects TRBV18 to TRBJ1-2; no definite D call. CDR1 and CDR2 from the germline V gene are KGHSH and LQKENI. With 2 bases removed from V and 1 base from J, the gap between germline ends came to 14 bases. This CDR3 spans 16 amino acids. The CDR3 loop is CASSPSGLQYNYGYTF. CDR3 sequence (DNA): TGTGCCAGCTCACCATCGGGCTTACAGTATAACTATGGCTACACCTTC. Based on the CDR3 plus reference TRBV18 and TRBJ1-2, the full variable domain is NAGVMQNPRHLVRRRGQEARLRCSPMKGHSHVYWYRQLPEEGLKFMVYLQKENIIDESGMPKERFSAEFPKEGPSILRIQQVVRGDSAAYFCASSPSGLQYNYGYTFGSGTRLTVV.

This clone was seen only a few times. The V gene is TRBV7-8, the J gene TRBJ1-1; D gene ambiguous. Trimming removed 4 bases at V and 4 bases at J, with 10 bases between. Germline-derived CDR1 and CDR2 are SGHVS and FQNEAQ. The CDR3 runs to 13 residues. The CDR3, as DNA: TGTGCCAGCAGCTCCGATCGGGGCACTGAAGCTTTCTTT. Protein sequence: CASSSDRGTEAFF.

This sequence joins TRBV6-6 and TRBJ1-2; no reliable D call. This CDR3 is 14 amino acids long. Germline V gives CDR1 MNHNY, CDR2 SVGAGI (reference sequence). The germline V and J ends were trimmed by 8 bases and 0 bases, with 13 bases remaining between them. CDR3 DNA: TGTGCCAGCGGTCCGAGGGCAGCTAACTATGGCTACACCTTC. This sequence encodes CASGPRAANYGYTF.

The genes are TRBV12-3 or TRBV12-4 and TRBJ2-2; D is undetermined. The CDR3 spans 12 residues. Trimming took off 3 bases at V and 6 bases at J, with 5 bases between the two ends. The CDR3 DNA sequence: TGTGCCAGCAGTTTCCCGGCCGGGGAGCTGTTTTTT. Encoded protein: CASSFPAGELFF.

The chain is built from TRBV5-1 and TRBJ1-3, with D tentatively TRBD1 (5 bases). V lost 0 bases to trimming and J lost 4 bases, with 8 bases between them. CDR3 length: 14 residues. The germline V gene encodes CDR1 SGHRS and CDR2 YFSETQ. Here the CDR3 reads CASSLVGVGNTIYF. The DNA for the CDR3 is TGCGCCAGCAGCTTGGTAGGGGTCGGAAACACCATATATTTT.

The chain employs TRBV7-6 and TRBJ2-3; 12 bases line up with TRBD2. In germline, CDR1 is SGHVS, CDR2 FNYEAQ. Losses at the gene ends were 1 base for V and 4 bases for J; bases not matched to a gene: 3. The CDR3 is made up of 16 amino acids. The CDR3 DNA is TGTGCCAGCAGCTTAGGTTCTAGCGGGGGGGCAGATACGCAGTATTTT. Amino acids: CASSLGSSGGADTQYF. Variable domain in full (rest from reference TRBV7-6 and TRBJ2-3): GAGVSQSPRYKVTKRGQDVALRCDPISGHVSLYWYRQALGQGPEFLTYFNYEAQQDKSGLPNDRFSAERPEGSISTLTIQRTEQRDSAMYRCASSLGSSGGADTQYFGPGTRLTVL.

The gene calls are TRBV15 and TRBJ2-5; D gene uncertain. The length of the CDR3 is 12 residues. The V end was cut by 5 bases, the J end by 4 bases, with 8 bases between. CDR1 is LNHNV, CDR2 YYDKDF, per germline (reference sequence). CDR3 nucleotides: TGTGCCACCAGCTTCCCCGGAGAGACCCAGTACTTC. The encoded protein is CATSFPGETQYF.

This clone was detected a few times. The chain recombines TRBV5-1 with TRBJ1-2, with no clear D. V was clipped by 4 bases and J by 7 bases, with 17 bases between them. Germline assignment: CDR1 SGHRS and CDR2 YFSETQ. There are 14 residues in the CDR3. The CDR3 loop is CASSLSPEARGYTF. CDR3 nucleotide sequence: TGCGCCAGCAGCCTTAGCCCGGAGGCCCGTGGCTACACCTTC.

The chain is built from TRBV14 and TRBJ1-4, with D maybe TRBD1 (5 bases). The CDR3 runs 16 residues. Germline lookup yields CDR1 SGHDN and CDR2 FVKESK. V was pared by 0 bases and J by 4 bases, with 12 bases between. CDR3 residues: CASSQDVGRGNEKLFF. The CDR3 DNA sequence: TGTGCCAGCAGCCAAGATGTCGGAAGGGGTAATGAAAAACTGTTTTTT.

The chain employs TRBV28 and TRBJ1-1; the D is unclear. Trimming pared 3 bases from V and 3 bases from J, leaving 5 bases between. This CDR3 has 12 amino acids. Germline V gene lookup returns CDR1 MDHEN and CDR2 SYDVKM. The CDR3 nucleotides are TGTGCCAGCAGTTTCTCTTACACTGAAGCTTTCTTT. Protein: CASSFSYTEAFF.

The chain couples TRBV28 to TRBJ2-3; D might be TRBD1 or TRBD2, each matching 5 bases. The CDR3 runs to 15 residues. Trimming removed 6 bases from V and 0 bases from J, with 13 bases in between. Germline CDR1 MDHEN, CDR2 SYDVKM. In DNA, the CDR3 is TGTGCCAGCAGCCGCAGAAGGGACAGCACAGATACGCAGTATTTT. Its protein product is CASSRRRDSTDTQYF.

This clone appeared a few times. The chain couples TRBV3-1 (or the pseudogene TRBV3-2) to TRBJ1-5, with a tentative D call TRBD1 (5 bases). With 3 bases removed from V and 4 bases from J, the gap between germline ends came to 7 bases. This CDR3 contains 13 residues. The V gene's germline CDR1 is LGHDT and CDR2 YNNKEL (reference sequence). CDR3 sequence (DNA): TGTGCCAGCAGCCACAAGGGGAATCAGCCCCAGCATTTT. It specifies CASSHKGNQPQHF.